This is a list of T cell receptor beta chains from one sample in a study of blood T cell repertoires in COVID-19. The repertoire was sequenced with immunoSEQ multiplex PCR; TCRdb's copy has only in-frame clones and lacks some. Here the sample spans 350,000 to 550,000 clones, approximately 90% being singletons. Material: PBMCs or T cells enriched from blood (not recorded which). The origin of the receptors is a young man who had recovered from COVID-19. Both conserved end residues are part of each CDR3.

CASSLVAGGTF,TRBJ1-2,TRBV7-9
CASSLPLDRGGTEAFF,TRBJ1-1,TRBV5-1
CASSQVAAATNEKLFF,TRBJ1-4,TRBV4-1
CASRQGVGGYTF,TRBJ1-2,TRBV12-3/TRBV12-4
CAISKLPLAGGTDTQYF,TRBJ2-3,TRBV10-3
CASSQAFEQYF,TRBJ2-7,TRBV14
CASRDSAGGGYNEQFF,TRBJ2-1,TRBV27
CASSQAGFAGEQYF,TRBJ2-7,TRBV4-1
CASSPWTGGGNQPQHF,TRBJ1-5,TRBV19
CASSVTSGNSYEQYF,TRBJ2-7,TRBV4-2
CSVESGRPLETQYF,TRBJ2-5,TRBV29-1
CASFRDREETQYF,TRBJ2-5,TRBV5-1
CASTHNNSPLHF,TRBJ1-6,TRBV19
CATRAGEKGPGNTIYF,TRBJ1-3,TRBV19
CASSDPGSPFQYF,TRBJ2-4,TRBV25-1